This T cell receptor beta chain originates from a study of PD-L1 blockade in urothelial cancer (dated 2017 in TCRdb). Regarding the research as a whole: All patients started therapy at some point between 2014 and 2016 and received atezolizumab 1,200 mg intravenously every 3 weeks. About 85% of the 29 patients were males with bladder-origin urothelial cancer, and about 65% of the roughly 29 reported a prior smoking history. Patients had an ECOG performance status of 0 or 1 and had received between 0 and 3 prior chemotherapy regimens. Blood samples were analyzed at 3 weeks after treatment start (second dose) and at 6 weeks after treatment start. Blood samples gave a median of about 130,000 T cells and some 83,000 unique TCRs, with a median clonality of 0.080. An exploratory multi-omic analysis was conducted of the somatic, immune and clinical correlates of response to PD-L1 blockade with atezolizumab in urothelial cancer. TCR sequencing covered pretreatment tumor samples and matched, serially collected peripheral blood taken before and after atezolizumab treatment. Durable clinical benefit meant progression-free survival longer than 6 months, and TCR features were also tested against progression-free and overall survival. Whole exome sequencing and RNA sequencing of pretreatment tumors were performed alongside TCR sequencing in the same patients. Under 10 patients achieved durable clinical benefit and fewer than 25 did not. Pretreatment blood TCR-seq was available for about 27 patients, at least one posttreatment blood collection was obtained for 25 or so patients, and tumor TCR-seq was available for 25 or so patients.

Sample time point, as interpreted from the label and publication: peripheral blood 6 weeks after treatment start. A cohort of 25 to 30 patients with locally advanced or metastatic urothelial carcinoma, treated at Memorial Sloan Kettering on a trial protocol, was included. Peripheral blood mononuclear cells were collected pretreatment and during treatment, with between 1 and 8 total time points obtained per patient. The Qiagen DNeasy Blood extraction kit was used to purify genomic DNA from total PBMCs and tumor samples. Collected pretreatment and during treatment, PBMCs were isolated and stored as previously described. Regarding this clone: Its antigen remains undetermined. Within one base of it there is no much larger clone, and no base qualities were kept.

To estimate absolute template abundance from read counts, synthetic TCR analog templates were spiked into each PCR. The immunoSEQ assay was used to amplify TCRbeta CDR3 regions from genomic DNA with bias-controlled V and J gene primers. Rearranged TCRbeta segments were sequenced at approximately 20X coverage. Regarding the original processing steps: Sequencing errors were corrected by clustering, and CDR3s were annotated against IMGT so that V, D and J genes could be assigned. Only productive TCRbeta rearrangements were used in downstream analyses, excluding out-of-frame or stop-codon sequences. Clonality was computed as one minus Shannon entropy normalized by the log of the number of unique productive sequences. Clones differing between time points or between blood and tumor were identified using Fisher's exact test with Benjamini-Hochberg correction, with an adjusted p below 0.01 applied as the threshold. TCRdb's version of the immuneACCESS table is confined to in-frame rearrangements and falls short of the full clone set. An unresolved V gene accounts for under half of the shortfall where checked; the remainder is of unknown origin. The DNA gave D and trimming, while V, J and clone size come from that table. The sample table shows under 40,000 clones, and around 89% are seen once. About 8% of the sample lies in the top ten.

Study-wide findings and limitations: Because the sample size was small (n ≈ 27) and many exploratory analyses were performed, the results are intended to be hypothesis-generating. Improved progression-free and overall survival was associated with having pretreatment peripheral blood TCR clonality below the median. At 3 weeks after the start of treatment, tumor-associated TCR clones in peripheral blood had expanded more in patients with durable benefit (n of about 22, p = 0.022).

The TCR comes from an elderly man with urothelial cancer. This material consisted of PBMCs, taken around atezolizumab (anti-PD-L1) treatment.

The nucleotides read TGTGCCAGTGCGCAGGGAGGGAGGACTGAAGCTTTCTTT. The translation is CASAQGGRTEAFF. This chain joins TRBV19 to TRBJ1-1; the D segment could be TRBD1, given 5 matching bases. CDR1 LNHDA and CDR2 SQIVND are derived from the germline V gene (reference sequence). The CDR3, from cysteine to phenylalanine, totals 13 residues. Only the CDR3 region is kept as DNA, spanning 39 bases read in frame from base 1. The trim is 8 bases for V and 5 bases for J, with a gap of 15 bases between the germline ends.